This entry lists 27 T cell receptor beta chains sequenced from one sample in a study of cytomegalovirus exposure and HLA in healthy donors. PCR primers comprised 60 Vbeta and 13 Jbeta primers. Clones were sequenced by immunoSEQ multiplex PCR, and TCRdb holds only the in-frame ones, with some missing. Of around 200,000 clones in the sample, 70% to 80% were seen once. The sample was PBMCs. The source is a woman aged 55-69 years in good health and CMV-seropositive.

The genes are TRBV6-5 and TRBJ1-6; D gene uncertain. Trimming stripped 8 bases from V and 9 bases from J, with 17 bases between. The CDR3 is made up of 14 amino acids. Germline V lookup: CDR1 MNHEY, CDR2 SVGAGI. CDR3 sequence reads: CASGPRETSSPLHF. CDR3 sequence (DNA): TGTGCCAGCGGCCCGAGGGAGACCTCTTCACCCCTCCACTTT.

This clone was counted between two and nine times. V gene TRBV5-1 combines with J gene TRBJ1-3, with D unclear. Germline V gene data show CDR1 as SGHRS and CDR2 as YFSETQ. Trimming stripped 4 bases from V and 0 bases from J, with 14 bases between. The CDR3 is made up of 16 amino acids. The CDR3 nucleotides read TGCGCCAGCAGCCCCGATGGGCCAAACTCTGGAAACACCATATATTTT. This sequence encodes CASSPDGPNSGNTIYF.

Here the CDR3 DNA reads TGCGCCAGCAGCTTTGGCCCCGAGGGATCCTACGAGCAGTACTTC. It is translated as CASSFGPEGSYEQYF. This chain connects TRBV5-1 to TRBJ2-7; perhaps TRBD2 as D (5 bases). The CDR3 has 15 residues. CDR1 and CDR2 from the germline V gene are SGHRS and YFSETQ. V gave up 2 bases and J gave up 1 base, with 13 bases separating them.

The chain combines TRBV28 with TRBJ1-4; 9 bases are a match to TRBD1. This CDR3 is built from 15 residues. Per germline, CDR1 MDHEN and CDR2 SYDVKM. V lost 4 bases to trimming and J lost 5 bases; unmatched junction nucleotides: 5. Written as DNA, the CDR3 is TGTGCCAGCAGTTCCTCCGGGACAGGGAATGAAAAACTGTTTTTT. Protein sequence: CASSSSGTGNEKLFF.

The chain links TRBV5-1 to TRBJ2-7; 10 bases are a match to TRBD1. V gave up 3 bases and J gave up 2 bases; unmatched junction bases: 8. CDR3 length equals 16 residues. Germline loops: CDR1 SGHRS, CDR2 YFSETQ. The CDR3 here is CASSSVAGTGAYEQYF. Written as DNA, the CDR3 is TGCGCCAGCAGCTCCGTCGCCGGGACAGGGGCCTACGAGCAGTACTTC.

This clone was observed a handful of times. The J gene is TRBJ1-2, the V gene TRBV7-9, with D possibly TRBD1 on 5 matching bases. The CDR3 has 12 amino acids. The germline CDR1 and CDR2 sequences are SEHNR and FQNEAQ (reference sequence). V was cut by 5 bases and J by 8 bases, with 12 bases left in between. This CDR3 reads CASSLTVGGYTF. Written as DNA, the CDR3 is TGTGCCAGCAGCCTGACAGTCGGGGGCTACACCTTC.

This clone was observed a handful of times. The J gene is TRBJ1-2, the V gene TRBV7-2, with D unclear. V was clipped by 5 bases and J by 4 bases, with 8 bases between them. CDR3 length: 12 amino acids. Germline V gives CDR1 SGHTA, CDR2 FQGNSA. CDR3 region: CASSTPGYGYTF. DNA of the CDR3: TGTGCCAGCAGCACCCCAGGCTATGGCTACACCTTC.

The chain links TRBV4-3 to TRBJ2-5, with TRBD2 identical over 10 bases. The DNA matches TRBJ2-7 better at its end, which makes the J call doubtful. The germline V gene encodes CDR1 LGHNA and CDR2 YSLEER. The CDR3 consists of 16 residues. This CDR3 is CASSQGSGGGAYEQYF. The CDR3 nucleotides are TGCGCCAGCAGCCAGGGAAGCGGGGGGGGAGCATACGAGCAGTACTTC.

The chain joins TRBV6-1 to TRBJ2-6; D remains unclear. Trimming removed 7 bases from V and 0 bases from J, with 4 bases in between. In germline, CDR1 is MNHNS, CDR2 SASEGT. The CDR3 totals 13 residues. The CDR3 bases are TGTGCCAGCACCATCTCTGGGGCCAACGTCCTGACTTTC. This encodes CASTISGANVLTF.

This clone has more than one count but fewer than ten. This rearrangement joins TRBV2 to TRBJ2-7; TRBD1 matches at 7 bases. Germline lookup yields CDR1 SNHLY and CDR2 FYNNEI. This CDR3 is built from 14 residues. The V segment lost 2 bases and the J segment 5 bases; nucleotides outside the gene matches: 6. Here the CDR3 reads CASSERQGVNEQYF. DNA of the CDR3: TGTGCCAGCAGTGAACGACAGGGAGTCAACGAGCAGTACTTC.

This chain connects TRBV7-9 to TRBJ2-2, with 7 bases lining up with TRBD1. The CDR3 has 14 residues. CDR1 is SEHNR, CDR2 FQNEAQ, per germline (reference sequence). V lost 4 bases, J lost 4 bases, and 3 bases stayed unmatched. The CDR3 loop reads CASSSWTGTGELFF. Here the CDR3 DNA reads TGTGCCAGCAGCTCCTGGACAGGCACCGGGGAGCTGTTTTTT.

Here the CDR3 reads CASSSRDMGGYTF. As DNA, the CDR3 is TGTGCCAGCAGTTCCCGGGATATGGGTGGCTACACCTTC. V is TRBV6-5 and J is TRBJ1-2; no definite D call. The CDR3 has 13 amino acids. CDR1 is MNHEY, CDR2 SVGAGI, per germline. Trimming removed 4 bases at V and 7 bases at J, with 13 bases between.

This clone showed up just a few times. This chain uses TRBV18 with TRBJ1-5; 7 nucleotides agree with TRBD1. This CDR3 contains 19 residues. Germline V lookup: CDR1 KGHSH, CDR2 LQKENI. Trimming at V came to 5 bases and at J to 1 base, leaving 17 bases not matched to a gene. CDR3 DNA sequence: TGTGCCAGCTCAGATAGACAGGGAGGTAATCCTTTGAGCAATCAGCCCCAGCATTTT. As protein: CASSDRQGGNPLSNQPQHF. The full variable domain, completed using reference TRBV18 and TRBJ1-5, is NAGVMQNPRHLVRRRGQEARLRCSPMKGHSHVYWYRQLPEEGLKFMVYLQKENIIDESGMPKERFSAEFPKEGPSILRIQQVVRGDSAAYFCASSDRQGGNPLSNQPQHFGDGTRLSIL.

J is TRBJ2-1 and V is TRBV5-4; 9 positions match TRBD2. The CDR3 covers 14 residues. Germline CDR1 SGHNT, CDR2 YYREEE (reference sequence). The V segment lost 1 base and the J segment 5 bases; nucleotides outside the gene matches: 1. CDR3 nucleotides: TGTGCCAGCAGCTTGCCTAGCGGGAACAATGAGCAGTTCTTC. Protein product: CASSLPSGNNEQFF.

J is TRBJ2-7 and V is TRBV10-3; 9 bases agree with TRBD1. CDR1 ENHRY and CDR2 SYGVKD come from the germline V gene. The CDR3 sequence is 16 residues long. With 4 bases clipped from V and 1 base from J, the junction kept 8 bases outside the gene matches. In DNA form, the CDR3 reads TGTGCCATCAGTGGGGGCGGACAGGGGAATTCCTACGAGCAGTACTTC. It is translated as CAISGGGQGNSYEQYF.

V is TRBV5-4 and J is TRBJ2-1; tentatively, D is TRBD1 (6 bases). The germline V gene encodes CDR1 SGHNT and CDR2 YYREEE (reference sequence). The V and J ends lost 4 bases and 4 bases respectively, with 15 bases between them. The CDR3 runs to 15 residues. The CDR3 region is CASSQTGLSYNEQFF. CDR3 nucleotides: TGTGCCAGCAGCCAGACAGGCCTTTCTTACAATGAGCAGTTCTTC.

V gene TRBV6-5 combines with J gene TRBJ2-5; 9 positions match TRBD2. The CDR3 totals 13 residues. Germline CDR1 MNHEY, CDR2 SVGAGI. J lost 5 bases, V lost 7 bases, and 5 bases had no gene match. The CDR3 nucleotides are TGTGCCAGCAAACGTAGCGGGGGTGAGACCCAGTACTTC. Protein: CASKRSGGETQYF.

This sequence joins TRBV15 and TRBJ1-2; 10 positions match TRBD1. This CDR3 contains 13 residues. Germline CDR1 is LNHNV and CDR2 is YYDKDF (reference sequence). The J segment lost 6 bases and the V segment lost 5 bases, leaving 3 bases of the junction unmatched. The CDR3 nucleotides read TGTGCCACCAGCGCGGACAGGGGGAATGGCTACACCTTC. Protein: CATSADRGNGYTF.

This clone was counted a single time. The V call is TRBV5-1, the J call TRBJ1-1, with TRBD1 matching over 7 bases. After removal of 5 bases from V and 5 bases from J, the junction contained 12 bases not matched to a gene. Germline V gives CDR1 SGHRS, CDR2 YFSETQ. This CDR3 is 15 amino acids long. CDR3: CASRIQGVRSTEAFF. DNA for the CDR3: TGCGCCAGCAGGATCCAGGGGGTAAGAAGTACTGAAGCTTTCTTT. Complete variable domain (other parts from reference TRBV5-1 and TRBJ1-1): KAGVTQTPRYLIKTRGQQVTLSCSPISGHRSVSWYQQTPGQGLQFLFEYFSETQRNKGNFPGRFSGRQFSNSRSEMNVSTLELGDSALYLCASRIQGVRSTEAFFGQGTRLTVV.

This clone occurred a few times. The chain is built from TRBV7-9 and TRBJ1-2; no reliable D call. V was pared by 4 bases and J by 6 bases, with 15 bases between. The germline V gene encodes CDR1 SEHNR and CDR2 FQNEAQ (reference sequence). The CDR3 spans 14 residues. In DNA form, the CDR3 reads TGTGCCAGCAGCTCCGGGGAGGGAACTCATGGCTACACCTTC. Translated: CASSSGEGTHGYTF.

The chain recombines TRBV18 with TRBJ1-4; no reliable D call. The length of the CDR3 is 16 residues. V gave up 4 bases and J gave up 7 bases, with 19 bases separating them. CDR1 is KGHSH and CDR2 is LQKENI in the germline V gene. CDR3 DNA: TGTGCCAGCTCACAGGACGGAAGAACGGGGAGTGAAAAACTGTTTTTT. Translation gives CASSQDGRTGSEKLFF. Filled out from reference TRBV18 and TRBJ1-4, the complete variable domain reads NAGVMQNPRHLVRRRGQEARLRCSPMKGHSHVYWYRQLPEEGLKFMVYLQKENIIDESGMPKERFSAEFPKEGPSILRIQQVVRGDSAAYFCASSQDGRTGSEKLFFGSGTQLSVL.

This rearrangement joins TRBV12-5 to TRBJ2-3; D is perhaps TRBD2 (5 bases). The CDR3 has 15 amino acids. Trimming removed 1 base at V and 1 base at J, with 9 bases between. Germline lookup yields CDR1 LGHNT and CDR2 FRNRAP. The CDR3 region has the DNA TGTGCTAGTGGTTTGGGGGCCGGGGGCACAGATACGCAGTATTTT. This sequence encodes CASGLGAGGTDTQYF.

The chain links TRBV25-1 to TRBJ2-1; tentatively, D is TRBD1 (6 bases). Trimming removed 1 base from V and 7 bases from J, with 17 bases in between. From germline, CDR1 is MGHDK and CDR2 SYGVNS. The CDR3 has 16 residues. In DNA form, the CDR3 reads TGTGCCAGCAGTGAATTGGGGGCCCACCTGATGAATGAGCAGTTCTTC. Translation: CASSELGAHLMNEQFF.

The chain carries TRBV12-5 and TRBJ1-5; unclear D gene. Trimming pared 0 bases from V and 0 bases from J, leaving 9 bases between. CDR1 and CDR2 (germline): LGHNT, FRNRAP. This CDR3 is 16 amino acids long. The CDR3 DNA reads as TGTGCTAGTGGTTTGGTACTCTCCAATAGCAATCAGCCCCAGCATTTT. Translating it yields CASGLVLSNSNQPQHF.

V gene TRBV7-6 combines with J gene TRBJ1-1; 11 bases map to TRBD1. The CDR3 spans 15 residues. The V and J ends lost 4 bases and 4 bases, in that order; junction bases with no gene match: 5. Germline lookup yields CDR1 SGHVS and CDR2 FNYEAQ. DNA of the CDR3: TGTGCCAGCAGCTCCGGACAGGGGGCTATCACTGAAGCTTTCTTT. Protein sequence: CASSSGQGAITEAFF.

There are a few counts of this clone. The chain recombines TRBV2 with TRBJ1-5; 8 bases match TRBD1. This CDR3 comprises 15 residues. V lost 5 bases to trimming and J lost 7 bases; unmatched junction nucleotides: 10. In germline, CDR1 is SNHLY, CDR2 FYNNEI. CDR3 residues: CASSSDRAGIQPQHF. CDR3 sequence (DNA): TGTGCCAGCAGTTCGGACAGGGCAGGGATCCAGCCCCAGCATTTT. Looking up the rest from reference TRBV2 and TRBJ1-5 gives the full variable domain: EPEVTQTPSHQVTQMGQEVILRCVPISNHLYFYWYRQILGQKVEFLVSFYNNEISEKSEIFDDQFSVERPDGSNFTLKIRSTKLEDSAMYFCASSSDRAGIQPQHFGDGTRLSIL.

CDR3 DNA: TGTGCCAGCAGCGTAGGGTCAGGGGGGCCCAGCTCCTACAATGAGCAGTTCTTC. This encodes CASSVGSGGPSSYNEQFF. The chain employs TRBV9 and TRBJ2-1; TRBD1 might be the D (7 bases). In germline, CDR1 is SGDLS, CDR2 YYNGEE. This CDR3 spans 18 amino acids. Trimming stripped 0 bases from V and 0 bases from J, with 16 bases between. The variable domain in full, completed from reference TRBV9 and TRBJ2-1, reads DSGVTQTPKHLITATGQRVTLRCSPRSGDLSVYWYQQSLDQGLQFLIQYYNGEERAKGNILERFSAQQFPDLHSELNLSSLELGDSALYFCASSVGSGGPSSYNEQFFGPGTRLTVL.